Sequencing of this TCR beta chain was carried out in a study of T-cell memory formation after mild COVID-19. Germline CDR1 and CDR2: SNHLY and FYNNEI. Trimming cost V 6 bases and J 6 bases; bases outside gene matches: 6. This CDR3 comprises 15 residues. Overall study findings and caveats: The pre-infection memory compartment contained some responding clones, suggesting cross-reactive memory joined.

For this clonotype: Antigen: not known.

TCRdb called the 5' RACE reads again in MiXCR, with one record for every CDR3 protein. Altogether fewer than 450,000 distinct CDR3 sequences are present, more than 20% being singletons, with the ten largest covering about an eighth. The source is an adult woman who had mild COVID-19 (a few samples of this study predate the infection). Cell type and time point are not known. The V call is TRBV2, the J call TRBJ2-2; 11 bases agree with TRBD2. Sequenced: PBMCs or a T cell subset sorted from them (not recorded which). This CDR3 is CASRLAGVSAGELFF. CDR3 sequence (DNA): TGTGCCAGCAGACTAGCGGGAGTTTCGGCCGGGGAGCTGTTTTTT.